The T cell receptor (beta chain) under discussion was sequenced for a study of T cell repertoires in cytomegalovirus infection. Study-level background: CMV infection plus the matching HLA type was flagged by public TCR beta signatures. Study-wide results and caveats: Cumulative frequency of public TCR beta families picked out carriers of CMV plus the relevant HLA. There were HLA-C-restricted CMV-specific TCR beta clonotypes dominating the ex vivo response.

V lost 1 base, J lost 0 bases, and 8 bases lay in between. The CDR3 length is 15 residues. TCRdb re-called the reads with MiXCR, one entry per CDR3 protein. The sample comprises 100,000 to 150,000 distinct CDR3 sequences, approximately 9.2% of which are singletons, and roughly a tenth rests with the top ten. A note on this clonotype: Its target is not known.

The rearrangement uses TRBV12-3 or TRBV12-4 and TRBJ2-3; D gene ambiguous. This receptor was taken from a human donor in good health (CMV status not recorded). Some clones in this sample may be carry-over from other donors' samples. Sequenced input: PBMCs. CDR3 DNA: TGTGCCAGCAGTTTAGTATTGTCCAGCACAGATACGCAGTATTTT. This codes for CASSLVLSSTDTQYF.